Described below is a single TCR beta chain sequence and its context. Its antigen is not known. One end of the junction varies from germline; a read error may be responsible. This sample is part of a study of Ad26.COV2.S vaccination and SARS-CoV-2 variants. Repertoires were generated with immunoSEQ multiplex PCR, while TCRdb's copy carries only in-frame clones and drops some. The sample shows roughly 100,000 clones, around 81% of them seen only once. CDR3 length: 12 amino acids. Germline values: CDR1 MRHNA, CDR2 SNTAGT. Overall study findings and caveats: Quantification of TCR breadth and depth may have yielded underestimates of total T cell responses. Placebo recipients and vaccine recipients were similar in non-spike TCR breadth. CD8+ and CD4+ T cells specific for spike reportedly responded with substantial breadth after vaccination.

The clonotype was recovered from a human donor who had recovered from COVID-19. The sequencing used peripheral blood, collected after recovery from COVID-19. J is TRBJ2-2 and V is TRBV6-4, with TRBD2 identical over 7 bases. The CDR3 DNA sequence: TGTGCCAGCAGTGACTCGACGGGGGGGCTGTTTTTT. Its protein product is CASSDSTGGLFF.